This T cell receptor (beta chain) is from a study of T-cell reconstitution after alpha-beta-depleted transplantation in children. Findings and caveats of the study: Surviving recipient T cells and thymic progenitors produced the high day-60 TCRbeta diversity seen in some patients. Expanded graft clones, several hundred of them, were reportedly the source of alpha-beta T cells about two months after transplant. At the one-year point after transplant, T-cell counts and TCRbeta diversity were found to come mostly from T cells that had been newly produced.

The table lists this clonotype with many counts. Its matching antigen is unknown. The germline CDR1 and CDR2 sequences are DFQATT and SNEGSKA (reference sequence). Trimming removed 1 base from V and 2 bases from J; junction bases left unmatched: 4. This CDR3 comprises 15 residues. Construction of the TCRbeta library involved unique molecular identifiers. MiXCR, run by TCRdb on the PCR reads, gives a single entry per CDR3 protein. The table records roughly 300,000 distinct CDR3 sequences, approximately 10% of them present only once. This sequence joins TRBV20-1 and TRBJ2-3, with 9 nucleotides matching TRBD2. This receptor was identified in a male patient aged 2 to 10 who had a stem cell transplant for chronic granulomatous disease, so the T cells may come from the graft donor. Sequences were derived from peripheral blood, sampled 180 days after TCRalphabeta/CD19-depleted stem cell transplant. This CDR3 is CSARGLAVVTDTQYF. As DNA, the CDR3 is TGCAGTGCTAGAGGACTAGCGGTCGTCACAGATACGCAGTATTTT.